This T cell receptor beta chain appears in the sequencing data of a study of shared clonotypes between healthy human individuals. Points on this clone: In the same sample, other DNA sequences code for this CDR3.

Assay: immunoSEQ multiplex PCR; the TCRdb copy retains only in-frame clones and omits some. The table includes approximately 2,000,000 clones, roughly 92% detected once. The V end lost 2 bases, the J end lost 0 bases, and 11 bases lay between the germline ends. The CDR3 length is 15 residues. From germline, CDR1 is MNHNY and CDR2 SVGAGI (reference sequence). This TCR came from a man aged 18 to 29 in good health. Some clones in this sample may be carry-over from other donors' samples. Material for sequencing was naive CD4+ T cells from PBMCs. Described subset: CD45RA+ positively selected. The rearrangement joins TRBV6-6 to TRBJ2-7, with D maybe TRBD1 (5 bases). CDR3 coding DNA: TGTGCCAGCAGTTACACTACAGGTAGCTCCTACGAGCAGTACTTC. Its translation is CASSYTTGSSYEQYF.